This TCR beta chain came from a study of blood T cell repertoires in COVID-19. Study-wide context: T cells, B-cell-depleted T cells, or PBMCs provided the cDNA or gDNA that served as material.

Study processing details: Reference gene primers were amplified, and this amplification served to estimate nucleated cell counts. Clones were read by immunoSEQ multiplex PCR, and TCRdb kept only the in-frame ones, dropping some. D and trimming come from the DNA, and the V and J calls and clone size come from that table. The data show about 290,000 clones, approximately 86% seen once. The V segment lost 5 bases and the J segment 4 bases; nucleotides outside the gene matches: 9. In germline, CDR1 is SGHKS, CDR2 YYEKEE (reference sequence). The CDR3 consists of 15 residues. This rearrangement joins TRBV5-5 to TRBJ2-7, with TRBD1 matching 10 bases. The source is a woman aged 45 to 65 with active or convalescent COVID-19. The sequencing input was peripheral blood. CDR3 residues: CASSTSRGQGYEQYF. CDR3 coding DNA: TGTGCCAGCAGTACTTCCCGGGGACAGGGGTACGAGCAGTACTTC.